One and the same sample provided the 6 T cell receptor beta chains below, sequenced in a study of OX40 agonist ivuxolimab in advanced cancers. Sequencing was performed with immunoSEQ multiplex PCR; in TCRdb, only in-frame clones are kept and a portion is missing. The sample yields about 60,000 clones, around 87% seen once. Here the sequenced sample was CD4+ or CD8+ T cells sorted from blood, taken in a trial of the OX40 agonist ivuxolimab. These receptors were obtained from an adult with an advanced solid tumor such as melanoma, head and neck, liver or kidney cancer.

The CDR3 here is CASSGGSQETQYF. The CDR3 DNA is TGTGCCAGTAGCGGGGGGTCCCAAGAGACCCAGTACTTC. The V and J genes are TRBV19 and TRBJ2-5; 7 bases map to TRBD2. J was trimmed by 1 base and V by 6 bases; bases with no gene match: 2. The CDR3 loop spans 13 amino acids. The germline V gene has CDR1 LNHDA and CDR2 SQIVND (reference sequence).

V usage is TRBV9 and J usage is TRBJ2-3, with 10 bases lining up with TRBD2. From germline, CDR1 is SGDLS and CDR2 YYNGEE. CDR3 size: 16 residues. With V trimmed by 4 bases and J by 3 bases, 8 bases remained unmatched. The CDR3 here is CASSPLSGRGTDTQYF. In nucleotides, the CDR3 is TGTGCCAGCAGCCCCCTAAGCGGGAGGGGAACAGATACGCAGTATTTT. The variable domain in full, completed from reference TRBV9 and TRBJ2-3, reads DSGVTQTPKHLITATGQRVTLRCSPRSGDLSVYWYQQSLDQGLQFLIQYYNGEERAKGNILERFSAQQFPDLHSELNLSSLELGDSALYFCASSPLSGRGTDTQYFGPGTRLTVL.

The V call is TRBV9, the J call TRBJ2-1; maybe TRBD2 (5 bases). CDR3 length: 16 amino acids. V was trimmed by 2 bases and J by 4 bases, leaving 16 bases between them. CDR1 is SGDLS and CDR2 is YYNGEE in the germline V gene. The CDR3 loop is CASSVTTGRRYNEQFF. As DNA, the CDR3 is TGTGCCAGCAGCGTTACCACCGGTAGGAGGTACAATGAGCAGTTCTTC.

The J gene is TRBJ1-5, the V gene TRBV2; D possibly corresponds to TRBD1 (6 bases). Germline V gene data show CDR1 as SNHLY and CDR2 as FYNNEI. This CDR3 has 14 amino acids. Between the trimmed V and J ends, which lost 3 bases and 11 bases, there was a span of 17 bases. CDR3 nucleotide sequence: TGTGCCAGCAGTGATAGGGTAGGGGGGGGCTCCCAGCATTTT. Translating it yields CASSDRVGGGSQHF.

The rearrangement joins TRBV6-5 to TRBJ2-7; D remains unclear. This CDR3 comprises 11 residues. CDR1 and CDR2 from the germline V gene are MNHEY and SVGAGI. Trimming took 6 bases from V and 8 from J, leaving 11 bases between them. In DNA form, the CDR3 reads TGTGCCAGCAGGGACGTGGCCCAGCAGTACTTC. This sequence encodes CASRDVAQQYF.

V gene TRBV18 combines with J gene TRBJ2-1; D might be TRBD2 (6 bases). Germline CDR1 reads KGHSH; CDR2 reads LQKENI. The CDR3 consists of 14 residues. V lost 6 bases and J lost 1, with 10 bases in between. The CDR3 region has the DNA TGTGCCAGCTCCCTCCGGGAGTCCTACAATGAGCAGTTCTTC. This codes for CASSLRESYNEQFF.